The sequence of this T cell receptor (beta chain) was determined in a study of T-cell memory formation after mild COVID-19. This clonotype was seen only a few times. Each CDR3 protein is one row after TCRdb ran MiXCR on the 5' RACE reads. This sample has hundreds of thousands of distinct CDR3 sequences, with roughly 20% found just once. Sequenced: PBMCs or a T cell subset sorted from them (not recorded which). The clonotype was recovered from an adult woman who had mild COVID-19 (a few samples of this study predate the infection). Cell type and time point are not known.

The CDR3 DNA is TGTGCCAGCAGTAAGACTAGCCCCGGGGAGCTGTTTTTT. Protein product: CASSKTSPGELFF. The chain carries TRBV12-3 or TRBV12-4 and TRBJ2-2, with 7 bases lining up with TRBD2. The length of the CDR3 is 13 residues. The V and J ends lost 5 bases and 6 bases, in that order; junction bases with no gene match: 3.